This T cell receptor beta chain appears in the sequencing data of a study of blood T cells in healthy people across ages. J lost 0 bases, V lost 1 base, and 4 bases had no gene match. The CDR3 contains 16 residues. The germline CDR1 and CDR2 sequences are SGHAT and FQNNGV. Concerning this clonotype itself: Its antigen is unknown.

Findings and limits, study-wide: Estimated diversity that came from one million T cells was considered an underestimate. Per-million-T-cell TCR beta diversity fell roughly linearly with age.

A second PCR of roughly 7 to 11 cycles used a sample-barcoded 5' primer and a J-beta primer mix. Each CDR3 protein is one row after TCRdb ran MiXCR on the 5' RACE reads. Of roughly 1,100,000 distinct CDR3 sequences listed, almost 25% were seen once; the top ten hold around 0.7%. This sample was also put to use in a study of T cells of mothers and their children. That report notes: In related and unrelated pairs alike, thymic selection shapes TCR recombination output, with inherited differences minor. With unrelated pairs as the comparison, related mother-child pairs had a slightly higher overlap that was not significant.

This clonotype originated in a girl aged 2 to 10 in good health. The chain recombines TRBV11-2 with TRBJ2-5, with 8 bases identical to TRBD2. The sample consisted of blood. CDR3 sequence (DNA): TGTGCCAGCAGCTTAGGGGCTAGCGGGCACCAAGAGACCCAGTACTTC. Its translation is CASSLGASGHQETQYF.